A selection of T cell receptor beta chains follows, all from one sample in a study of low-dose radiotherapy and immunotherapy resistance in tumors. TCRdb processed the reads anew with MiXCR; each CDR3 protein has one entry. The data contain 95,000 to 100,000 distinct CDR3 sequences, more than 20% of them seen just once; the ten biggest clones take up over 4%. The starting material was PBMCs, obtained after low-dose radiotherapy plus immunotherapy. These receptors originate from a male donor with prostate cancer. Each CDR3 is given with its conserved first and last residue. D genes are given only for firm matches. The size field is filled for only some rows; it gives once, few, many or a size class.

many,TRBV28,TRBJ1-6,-,CASNEGNSPLHF,TGTGCCAGCAATGAGGGGAATTCACCCCTCCACTTT
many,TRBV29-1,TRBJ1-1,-,CSAYRGLDTEAFF,TGCAGCGCCTACCGGGGCCTCGACACTGAAGCTTTCTTT
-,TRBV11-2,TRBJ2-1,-,CASSLGPGSNEQFF,TGTGCCAGCAGCTTAGGGCCAGGGAGCAATGAGCAGTTCTTC
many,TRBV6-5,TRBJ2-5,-,CASNRRVGETQYF,TGTGCCAGCAACAGAAGAGTAGGAGAGACCCAGTACTTC
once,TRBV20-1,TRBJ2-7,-,CSARSGVGYEQYF,TGCAGTGCTAGGTCCGGGGTAGGCTACGAGCAGTACTTC
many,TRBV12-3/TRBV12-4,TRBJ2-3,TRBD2,CASRAGQGTDTQYF,TGTGCCAGCAGAGCGGGGCAGGGCACAGATACGCAGTATTTT
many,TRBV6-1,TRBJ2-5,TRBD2,CASSAQLAGGPYGETQYF,TGTGCCAGCAGTGCCCAACTAGCGGGGGGGCCGTATGGAGAGACCCAGTACTTC
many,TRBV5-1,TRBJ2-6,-,CASSLVTETGANVLTF,TGTGCCAGCAGCTTGGTGACGGAAACTGGGGCCAACGTCCTGACTTTC
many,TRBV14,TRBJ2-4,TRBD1,CASSQTGVHNIQYF,TGTGCCAGCAGCCAGACAGGGGTACACAACATTCAGTACTTC
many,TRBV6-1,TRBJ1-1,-,CASSEETYTEAFF,TGTGCCAGCAGTGAAGAAACGTACACTGAAGCTTTCTTT
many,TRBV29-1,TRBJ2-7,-,CSGIGTTYEQYF,TGCAGCGGCATTGGGACCACCTACGAGCAGTACTTC
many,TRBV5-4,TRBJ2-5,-,CASSQLEETQYF,TGTGCCAGCAGTCAACTAGAAGAGACCCAGTACTTC
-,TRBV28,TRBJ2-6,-,CASSIPSGANVLTF,TGTGCCAGCAGCATTCCCTCTGGGGCCAACGTCCTGACTTTC
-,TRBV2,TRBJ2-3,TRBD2,CASSGPPGSGGPSKGTDTQYF,TGTGCCAGCAGTGGGCCCCCTGGAAGCGGGGGCCCTTCGAAGGGCACAGATACGCAGTATTTT
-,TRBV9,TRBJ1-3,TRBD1,CASSTQGTAGNTIYF,TGTGCCAGCAGCACACAGGGGACAGCGGGAAACACCATATATTTT
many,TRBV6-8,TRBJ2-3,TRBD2,CASSLGGSVTDTQYF,TGTGCCAGCAGTTTGGGGGGGTCTGTCACAGATACGCAGTATTTT
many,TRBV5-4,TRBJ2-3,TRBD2,CASSLSRLAGGNTDTQYF,TGTGCCAGCAGCTTGTCGCGGCTAGCGGGGGGGAACACAGATACGCAGTATTTT
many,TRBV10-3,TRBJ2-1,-,CAISEALYNEQFF,TGTGCCATCAGTGAGGCACTCTACAATGAGCAGTTCTTC
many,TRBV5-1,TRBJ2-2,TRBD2,CASSLAPSGGSNTGELFF,TGCGCCAGCAGCTTGGCCCCTAGCGGGGGCTCGAACACCGGGGAGCTGTTTTTT
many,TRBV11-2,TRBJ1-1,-,CASSEGTMGEAFF,TGTGCCAGCAGCGAAGGGACGATGGGAGAAGCTTTCTTT
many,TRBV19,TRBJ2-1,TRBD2,CASSTQLAGSVRGEQFF,TGTGCCAGTAGTACCCAACTAGCGGGGTCGGTGAGGGGTGAGCAGTTCTTC
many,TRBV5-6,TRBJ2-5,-,CASSPGTTGQQETQYF,TGTGCCAGCAGCCCAGGCACGACCGGACAGCAAGAGACCCAGTACTTC
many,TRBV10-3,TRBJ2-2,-,CAISESNSLETSSSTGELFF,TGTGCCATCAGTGAGTCGAACTCCCTAGAAACTAGCTCATCCACCGGGGAGCTGTTTTTT
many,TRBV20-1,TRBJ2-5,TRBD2,CSARLAGGKETQYF,TGCAGTGCGCGACTAGCGGGGGGCAAAGAGACCCAGTACTTC
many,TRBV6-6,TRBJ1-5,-,CASRPGDQPQHF,TGTGCCAGCAGACCAGGCGATCAGCCCCAGCATTTT
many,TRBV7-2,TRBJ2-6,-,CASSYGPSGANVLTF,TGTGCCAGCAGCTACGGACCCTCCGGGGCCAACGTCCTGACTTTC
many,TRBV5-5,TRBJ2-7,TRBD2,CASSRHSGGDEQYF,TGTGCCAGCTCCCGACATAGCGGGGGTGACGAGCAGTACTTC
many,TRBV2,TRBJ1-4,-,CASSSVGPYEKLFF,TGTGCCAGCAGCTCCGTAGGGCCTTATGAAAAACTGTTTTTT
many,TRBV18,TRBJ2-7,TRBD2,CASSASGGDHEQYF,TGTGCCAGCTCTGCTAGCGGGGGTGACCACGAGCAGTACTTC
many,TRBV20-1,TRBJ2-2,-,CSASGLTRELFF,TGCAGTGCTAGCGGACTCACTAGGGAGCTGTTTTTT
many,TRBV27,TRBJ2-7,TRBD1,CASSSWTGTGEQYF,TGTGCCAGCAGTTCATGGACAGGGACGGGCGAGCAGTACTTC
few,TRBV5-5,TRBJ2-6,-,CASSLVQGGSGANVLTF,TGTGCCAGCAGCCTGGTTCAGGGGGGCTCTGGGGCCAACGTCCTGACTTTC
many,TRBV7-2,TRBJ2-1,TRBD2,CASSLQTSGARYNEQFF,TGTGCCAGCAGCTTACAGACTAGCGGGGCCCGTTACAATGAGCAGTTCTTC
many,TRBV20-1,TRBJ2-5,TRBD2,CSAGRLAGGYETQYF,TGCAGTGCTGGCCGACTAGCGGGGGGTTATGAGACCCAGTACTTC
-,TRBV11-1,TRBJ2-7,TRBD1,CASSFGTGAASEQYF,TGTGCCAGCAGCTTTGGGACAGGGGCCGCGTCCGAGCAGTACTTC
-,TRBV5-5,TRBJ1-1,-,CASSLAQGLNTEAFF,TGTGCCAGCAGCTTGGCTCAGGGACTGAACACTGAAGCTTTCTTT
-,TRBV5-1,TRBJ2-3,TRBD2,CASSTWTRGTDTQYF,TGCGCCAGCAGCACCTGGACTAGGGGAACAGATACGCAGTATTTT
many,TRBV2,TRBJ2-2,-,CASRPRGENTGELFF,TGTGCCAGCAGACCAAGGGGGGAGAACACCGGGGAGCTGTTTTTT
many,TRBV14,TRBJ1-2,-,CASSQAGGGPGGYTF,TGTGCCAGCAGCCAAGCCGGAGGAGGGCCGGGAGGCTACACCTTC
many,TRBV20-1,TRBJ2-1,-,CSAPVRGGGFNEQFF,TGCAGTGCACCTGTCCGGGGCGGGGGCTTTAATGAGCAGTTCTTC
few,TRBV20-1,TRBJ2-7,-,CSAMPTGYEQYF,TGCAGTGCCATGCCGACAGGCTACGAGCAGTACTTC
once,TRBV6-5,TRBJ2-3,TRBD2,CASSELAGGVTDTQYF,TGTGCCAGCAGTGAACTAGCGGGGGGGGTCACAGATACGCAGTATTTT
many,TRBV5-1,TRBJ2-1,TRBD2,CASSLSSGGANEQFF,TGCGCCAGCAGCTTGTCTAGCGGGGGGGCCAATGAGCAGTTCTTC